The 24 T cell receptor beta chains given below trace back to one sample, sequenced in a study of Tregs in tolerant kidney transplant recipients. Sequencing used immunoSEQ multiplex PCR; TCRdb keeps in-frame clones, though not all of them. The sample's table shows about 52,000 clones. Material: CD4+ T cells from blood, obtained before the transplant. Receptors originate from a human donor who received a combined kidney and bone marrow transplant.

Concerning this clone itself: The CDR3 is cut off 3 residues early in the read; its end comes from the germline J gene. The V gene is TRBV2, the J gene TRBJ2-1, with 11 bases fitting TRBD2. Germline loops: CDR1 SNHLY, CDR2 FYNNEI. CDR3 length: 15 amino acids. Trimming removed 5 bases from V and 6 bases from J; junction bases left unmatched: 6. The sequenced part of the CDR3 DNA is TGTGCCAGCAGTCCCGGGACTAGCGGAGTCAATGAG. Protein: CASSPGTSGVNE. The full CDR3 protein is CASSPGTSGVNEQFF.

On this clone: With the read ending 3 residues before the CDR3 end, the germline J gene is used to fill in that end. The chain uses TRBV7-6 and TRBJ1-5; D gene uncertain. From germline, CDR1 is SGHVS and CDR2 FNYEAQ. The V end lost 3 bases, the J end lost 5 bases, and 5 bases lay between the germline ends. The CDR3 extends over 12 amino acids. This chain's CDR3 is CASSFLDQPQHF. The covered CDR3 bases are TGTGCCAGCAGCTTCCTTGATCAGCCC.

Turning to this clone: The CDR3 is cut off 3 residues early in the read; its end comes from the germline J gene. This sample includes further DNA sequences coding for the same CDR3. The rearrangement links TRBV18 to TRBJ2-3; D may be TRBD1 (5 bases). The CDR3 covers 12 residues. Trimming left V 3 bases short and J 6 bases short, with 7 bases between. Germline V gives CDR1 KGHSH, CDR2 LQKENI. CDR3 loop: CASSPPGDTQYF. The CDR3 bases that were read are TGTGCCAGCTCACCCCCAGGGGATACG.

As concerns this clone: The read comes to an end 3 residues before the CDR3 does, leaving the germline J gene to fill in the end. The chain has TRBV5-1 and TRBJ1-1; tentative D call: TRBD1 (6 bases). V dropped 4 bases and J dropped 1 base, with 11 bases sitting between them. The CDR3 has 14 residues. The germline gives CDR1 SGHRS, CDR2 YFSETQ. The CDR3 bases that were read are TGCGCCAGCAGCCCGACAGGTTCGAACACTGAA. As protein: CASSPTGSNTE. The entire CDR3 protein is CASSPTGSNTEAFF.

The CDR3 is CASSLRQGEGDYTF. The CDR3 bases that were read are TGTGCCAGCAGCCTCCGACAGGGAGAGGGTGAC. The genes are TRBV7-9 and TRBJ1-2; TRBD1 aligns across 7 bases. The read ends 3 residues shy of where the CDR3 ends; the end is completed using the germline J gene. This CDR3 is built from 14 residues. Germline CDR1 and CDR2: SEHNR and FQNEAQ (reference sequence).

With respect to this clone: The read halts 3 residues ahead of the CDR3 end, with the missing end drawn from the germline J gene. V gene TRBV5-1 combines with J gene TRBJ1-6; TRBD1 agrees at 7 bases. Germline lookup yields CDR1 SGHRS and CDR2 YFSETQ. The CDR3 is 15 amino acids. This CDR3 is CASSLGDREFSPLHF. The DNA read from the CDR3 is TGCGCCAGCAGCTTGGGAGACAGGGAATTCTCGCCC.

As to this clone: The read ends 3 residues shy of where the CDR3 ends; the end is completed using the germline J gene. This chain connects TRBV5-1 to TRBJ1-6, with D unclear. Per the germline V gene, CDR1 is SGHRS and CDR2 is YFSETQ. CDR3 length: 14 residues. V was shortened by 6 bases and J by 6 bases, with 13 bases between the two germline ends. Incomplete CDR3 DNA: TGCGCCAGCAAAGACCCAACTAGTAATTCACCC. Residues: CASKDPTSNSP. In full, the CDR3 is CASKDPTSNSPLHF.

In the case of this clone: The read ends 3 residues before the CDR3 terminus; that terminus is restored from the germline J gene. The chain is built from TRBV18 and TRBJ1-4; no clear D. The V gene lost 1 base and the J gene lost 8 bases, with 14 bases spanning the gap. Germline V lookup: CDR1 KGHSH, CDR2 LQKENI. The CDR3 runs 15 residues. Partial CDR3 DNA: TGTGCCAGCTCACCACAGCACCCCTATAACGAAAAA. It translates to CASSPQHPYNEK. The CDR3 reads in full as CASSPQHPYNEKLFF.

Details on this clone: The CDR3 goes on 3 residues after the read ends, and that part is filled in from the germline J gene. This chain links TRBV2 with TRBJ1-2; 7 positions agree with TRBD1. J was trimmed by 5 bases and V by 11 bases; bases with no gene match: 11. The CDR3 has 13 amino acids. CDR1 and CDR2 from the germline V gene are SNHLY and FYNNEI. This chain's CDR3 is CAGSTGNRYGYTF. Partial CDR3 DNA: TGTGCCGGATCGACAGGGAACCGATATGGC. Based on the CDR3 plus reference TRBV2 and TRBJ1-2, the full variable domain is EPEVTQTPSHQVTQMGQEVILRCVPISNHLYFYWYRQILGQKVEFLVSFYNNEISEKSEIFDDQFSVERPDGSNFTLKIRSTKLEDSAMYFCAGSTGNRYGYTFGSGTRLTVV.

Remarks on this clone: The CDR3 extends 3 residues past the end of the read, so its final part is completed from the germline J gene. The chain has TRBV30 and TRBJ2-7; 7 bases agree with TRBD1. Germline V gene lookup returns CDR1 GTSNPN and CDR2 SVGIG (reference sequence). V lost 7 bases and J lost 3; bases outside the gene matches: 6. This CDR3 region has 12 residues. The CDR3: CAFGQERYEQYF. The part of the CDR3 DNA that was read is TGTGCCTTCGGACAGGAGCGCTACGAG.

Concerning this clone itself: The sequence runs out 3 residues before the end of the CDR3; the remainder is reconstructed from the germline J gene. The V and J genes are TRBV5-6 and TRBJ2-7; tentatively, D is TRBD2 (6 bases). The ends were cut back, 4 bases at V and 2 bases at J, with 16 bases in the middle. The CDR3 runs 15 residues. The germline V gene has CDR1 SGHDT and CDR2 YYEEEE. CDR3 bases read: TGTGCCAGCAGCCGGGGCGGGGCCTCCCCCTACGAG. It translates to CASSRGGASPYE. The entire CDR3 is CASSRGGASPYEQYF.

Remarks on this clone: The read terminates 3 residues before the CDR3 end, so the remaining end is supplied by the germline J gene. V gene TRBV2 combines with J gene TRBJ1-3; D is ambiguous. Germline-derived CDR1 and CDR2 are SNHLY and FYNNEI. The CDR3 has 14 residues. V lost 6 bases and J lost 4, with 13 bases in between. CDR3 bases read: TGTGCCAGCAGCCTCAACAGCGGGGGAAACACC. The encoded protein is CASSLNSGGNT. The full-length CDR3 reads as CASSLNSGGNTIYF.

A note on this clone: One junction end does not reproduce the germline sequence, and a read error may be involved. The CDR3 end lies 3 residues beyond the end of the read and is filled in from the germline J gene. V usage is TRBV29-1 and J usage is TRBJ1-1; 11 bases fit TRBD1. Germline loops: CDR1 SQVTM, CDR2 ANQGSEA. This CDR3 region has 15 residues. The CDR3 spells CSVEVTGQGATEAFF. The sequenced CDR3 bases are TGCAGTGTTGAAGTTACCGGACAGGGGGCTACTGAA.

Note on this clone: The sequenced fragment ends 3 residues before the CDR3 boundary, so the rest is inferred from the germline J gene. This chain uses TRBV7-6 with TRBJ2-2; 10 bases align to TRBD1. Germline CDR1 is SGHVS and CDR2 is FNYEAQ. V shed 5 bases, J shed 4 bases, and the junction held 7 bases outside the gene matches. The CDR3 runs 16 residues. CDR3: CASSLRQGAVTGELFF. CDR3 DNA (partial): TGTGCCAGCAGCCTACGACAGGGGGCGGTCACCGGGGAG. Full variable domain (outside the CDR3, taken from reference TRBV7-6 and TRBJ2-2): GAGVSQSPRYKVTKRGQDVALRCDPISGHVSLYWYRQALGQGPEFLTYFNYEAQQDKSGLPNDRFSAERPEGSISTLTIQRTEQRDSAMYRCASSLRQGAVTGELFFGEGSRLTVL.

As concerns this clone: The DNA ends 3 residues before the CDR3 does, and the rest of the CDR3 is filled in from the germline J gene. The chain links TRBV14 to TRBJ2-7; D is unresolved. The CDR3 is made up of 11 amino acids. Trimming pared 3 bases from V and 6 bases from J, leaving 6 bases between. Germline V CDR1 and CDR2: SGHDN, FVKESK. The DNA read from the CDR3 is TGTGCCAGCAGCCATCTCTCCGAG. Translated, it gives CASSHLSE. The full CDR3 protein is CASSHLSEQYF.

The sequenced CDR3 bases are TGTGCCAGCAGTGAAGATGTCGTAGGCGCGGATCAGCCC. Its translation: CASSEDVVGADQP. The entire CDR3 protein reads CASSEDVVGADQPQHF. The chain recombines TRBV2 with TRBJ1-5; D unclear. The sequenced fragment ends 3 residues before the CDR3 boundary, so the rest is inferred from the germline J gene. Germline values: CDR1 SNHLY, CDR2 FYNNEI. V was trimmed by 1 base and J by 5 bases, leaving 15 bases between them. This CDR3 spans 16 amino acids.

A word on this clone: The read ends 3 residues early relative to the CDR3; the germline J gene fills the gap. The chain combines TRBV29-1 with TRBJ1-2; maybe TRBD1 (6 bases). Germline V gene data show CDR1 as SQVTM and CDR2 as ANQGSEA. CDR3 size: 13 residues. V shed 7 bases and J shed 4 bases, with 16 bases lying between them. The part of the CDR3 DNA that was read is TGCAGCGCCTCCCCGGGGGGCGTCTATGGC. Translating it yields CSASPGGVYG. The entire CDR3 is CSASPGGVYGYTF.

Concerning this clone: The missing CDR3 end, 3 residues past where the read stops, is filled in from the germline J gene. V usage is TRBV19 and J usage is TRBJ1-2; 8 bases are a match to TRBD1. Germline-derived CDR1 and CDR2 are LNHDA and SQIVND (reference sequence). This CDR3 is 15 amino acids long. With V trimmed by 3 bases and J by 1 base, 4 bases remained unmatched. The part of the CDR3 DNA that was read is TGTGCCAGTAGTATCGGGGACAGGTATAACTATGGC. Encoded protein: CASSIGDRYNYG. In full, the CDR3 is CASSIGDRYNYGYTF.

Comment on this clone: Read data end 3 residues before the CDR3 end; the end is taken from the germline J gene. The chain joins TRBV5-1 to TRBJ1-5; D not resolved. Trimming stripped 4 bases from V and 5 bases from J, with 10 bases between. Germline CDR1 SGHRS, CDR2 YFSETQ. This CDR3 is built from 13 residues. The CDR3 spells CASSPRGDQPQHF. Partial CDR3 DNA: TGCGCCAGCAGCCCTCGGGGAGATCAGCCC.

Comment on this clone: The CDR3 extends 3 residues past the end of the read, so its final part is completed from the germline J gene. This chain joins TRBV7-2 and TRBJ1-6, with 7 bases that match TRBD1. The germline CDR1 and CDR2 sequences are SGHTA and FQGNSA. The CDR3 length is 15 residues. J was trimmed by 7 bases and V by 3 bases; bases with no gene match: 6. The CDR3 protein is CASSFPTGSNSPLHF. The covered CDR3 bases are TGTGCCAGCAGCTTCCCGACAGGGTCGAATTCACCC.

About this clone: The read comes to an end 3 residues before the CDR3 does, leaving the germline J gene to fill in the end. V is TRBV5-1 and J is TRBJ1-2; 7 positions agree with TRBD1. Germline CDR1 SGHRS, CDR2 YFSETQ. The CDR3 has 14 residues. CDR3 sequence reads: CASSSTDRAGGYTF. The sequenced CDR3 bases are TGCGCCAGCAGCTCAACCGACAGGGCAGGGGGC.

Notes on this clone: The CDR3 end falls 3 residues outside the read, so it is completed with the germline J gene. The chain carries TRBV6-1 and TRBJ2-7, with TRBD2 matching over 8 bases. V gave up 4 bases and J gave up 2 bases; unmatched junction bases: 7. The CDR3 is 15 amino acids. Per germline, CDR1 MNHNS and CDR2 SASEGT. The CDR3 protein is CASSGTGLGTYEQYF. The sequenced part of the CDR3 DNA is TGTGCCAGCAGTGGGACGGGACTAGGTACCTACGAG.

Concerning this clone itself: Sequencing ends 3 residues short of the CDR3 end; the germline J gene provides the rest. The genes are TRBV19 and TRBJ2-1, with TRBD2 matching over 9 bases. The CDR3 has 15 amino acids. Germline CDR1 and CDR2: LNHDA and SQIVND (reference sequence). V gave up 6 bases and J gave up 9 bases; unmatched junction bases: 12. The CDR3 spells CASRSLAGSSSEQFF. The sequenced part of the CDR3 DNA is TGTGCCAGTAGGTCTCTAGCGGGATCTTCAAGTGAG.

On this clone: The read ends 3 residues early relative to the CDR3; the germline J gene fills the gap. The rearrangement links TRBV6-2 or TRBV6-3 to TRBJ2-1; 7 bases map to TRBD2. CDR3 length: 16 amino acids. CDR1 and CDR2 (germline): MNHEY, SVGEGT. The ends lost 5 bases at V and 1 base at J; junction bases unmatched: 8. The part of the CDR3 DNA that was read is TGTGCCAGCAGTGCAAGGCGGGAGTTTTCCTACAATGAG. Encoded protein: CASSARREFSYNE. The whole CDR3 is CASSARREFSYNEQFF.